The 5 T cell receptor beta chains given below trace back to one sample, sequenced in a study of shared clonotypes between healthy human individuals. Method: immunoSEQ multiplex PCR; TCRdb's copy keeps in-frame clones and lacks some. The table shows about a million clones, with approximately 75% occurring only once. Source material: memory CD4+ T cells from PBMCs. The subset is: CD45RA-negative fraction. The receptors here all came from a man in his late teens or twenties in good health. Some clones in this sample may be carry-over from other donors' samples.

Of note for this clone: The CDR3 does not end in the conserved phenylalanine or tryptophan, so this is likely a read error. V gene TRBV27 combines with J gene TRBJ2-7; 9 nucleotides align to TRBD2. Unmatched junction bases numbered 16, after V lost 5 bases and J lost 2 bases. This CDR3 has 18 amino acids. In germline, CDR1 is MNHEY, CDR2 SMNVEV (reference sequence). The CDR3 protein is CASSRQGGAGGPAYEQYL. The CDR3 coding sequence is TGTGCCAGCAGTCGACAGGGAGGAGCGGGGGGCCCGGCCTACGAGCAGTACCTC.

This chain uses TRBV27 with TRBJ1-5; D gene unclear. This CDR3 comprises 13 residues. V was pared by 6 bases and J by 6 bases, with 12 bases between. Germline V lookup: CDR1 MNHEY, CDR2 SMNVEV (reference sequence). The CDR3 region is CASSAGVGQPQHF. Written as DNA, the CDR3 is TGTGCCAGCAGCGCCGGGGTTGGTCAGCCCCAGCATTTT.

A few counts support this clone. The same CDR3 is also encoded by other DNA sequences in this sample. The rearrangement uses TRBV5-6 and TRBJ1-2; 8 bases are shared with TRBD1. The CDR3 extends over 13 amino acids. Germline assignment: CDR1 SGHDT and CDR2 YYEEEE. The trim removed 4 bases at V and 5 bases at J, leaving 4 bases unmatched. The CDR3 protein is CASSPDRAYGYTF. CDR3 nucleotides: TGTGCCAGCAGCCCGGACAGGGCTTATGGCTACACCTTC.

The chain is built from TRBV11-2 and TRBJ1-2; D perhaps matches TRBD1 (5 bases). Germline V gene sequence: CDR1 SGHAT, CDR2 FQNNGV. There are 14 residues in the CDR3. Trimming pared 1 base from V and 4 bases from J, leaving 10 bases between. Here the CDR3 DNA reads TGTGCCAGCAGCTTAGTGGGGGACGGCTATGGCTACACCTTC. This sequence encodes CASSLVGDGYGYTF.

The chain links TRBV9 to TRBJ2-3, with TRBD2 matching over 10 bases. V was clipped by 0 bases and J by 6 bases; unmatched bases: 13. This CDR3 comprises 18 residues. Germline CDR1 SGDLS, CDR2 YYNGEE. For the CDR3, the DNA is TGTGCCAGCAGCGTAGGCTCGGCTAGCGGGAGTGGGGGGGATACGCAGTATTTT. This codes for CASSVGSASGSGGDTQYF.